The 14 T cell receptor beta chains below all came from one sample that was sequenced in a study of T cells after yellow fever vaccination. TCRdb reprocessed the 5' RACE reads via MiXCR and lists one record per CDR3 protein. The table lists around 300,000 distinct CDR3 sequences, approximately 13% of them singletons. The source material was CD4+ T cells sorted from PBMCs, sampled 45 days after the yellow fever booster vaccination. These receptors all stem from a man aged 25 to 45 who received the YFV17D yellow fever vaccine.

The chain joins TRBV5-6 to TRBJ2-6; maybe TRBD2 (5 bases). V was pared by 7 bases and J by 4 bases, with 12 bases between. CDR3 length: 14 amino acids. Germline V lookup: CDR1 SGHDT, CDR2 YYEEEE. The CDR3 DNA follows: TGTGCCAGCGCTCCACCGGGGGGGGCCAACGTCCTGACTTTC. This codes for CASAPPGGANVLTF.

This clonotype showed up just a few times. V and J are TRBV18 and TRBJ2-7; 9 bases line up with TRBD1. This CDR3 spans 17 amino acids. The germline V gene encodes CDR1 KGHSH and CDR2 LQKENI. Trimming removed 3 bases from V and 5 bases from J; junction bases left unmatched: 14. In DNA form, the CDR3 reads TGTGCCAGCTCACCCCCGCAGACAGGGGGACAAACCCACGAGCAGTACTTC. It translates to CASSPPQTGGQTHEQYF.

The rearrangement uses TRBV7-2 and TRBJ2-7, with TRBD1 as a possible D gene (7 bases). CDR3 length equals 14 residues. The V end lost 7 bases, the J end lost 3 bases, and 16 bases lay between the germline ends. The germline gives CDR1 SGHTA, CDR2 FQGNSA. CDR3 amino acids: CASKGGGKNYEQYF. CDR3 DNA sequence: TGTGCCAGCAAAGGGGGCGGGAAAAACTACGAGCAGTACTTC.

In its sample, this clonotype was seen a few times. This chain joins TRBV29-1 and TRBJ1-5; maybe TRBD1 (5 bases). CDR3 length: 15 amino acids. The V end was cut by 4 bases, the J end by 3 bases, with 16 bases between. Germline lookup yields CDR1 SQVTM and CDR2 ANQGSEA. CDR3 DNA: TGCAGCGTTGGGCAAGGGGTAGGGTCCAATCAGCCCCAGCATTTT. Translated, it gives CSVGQGVGSNQPQHF.

The chain carries TRBV7-2 and TRBJ2-7; maybe TRBD1 (5 bases). V lost 5 bases and J lost 0, with 8 bases in between. CDR1 is SGHTA and CDR2 is FQGNSA in the germline V gene. This CDR3 spans 13 amino acids. The CDR3 DNA reads as TGTGCCAGCAGCCCCAGGGTCTCCTACGAGCAGTACTTC. Translation: CASSPRVSYEQYF.

The chain uses TRBV6-5 and TRBJ2-5, with 8 bases aligning to TRBD2. V trimming: 2 bases; J trimming: 4 bases; junction bases outside the gene matches: 9. Germline V gives CDR1 MNHEY, CDR2 SVGAGI. CDR3 size: 16 residues. The DNA for the CDR3 is TGTGCCAGCAGTTACCCGGCTTCGGGGGGGGGAGAGACCCAGTACTTC. It is translated as CASSYPASGGGETQYF.

This chain uses TRBV18 with TRBJ1-2; TRBD1 might be the D (6 bases). Germline values: CDR1 KGHSH, CDR2 LQKENI. V was trimmed by 4 bases and J by 4 bases, leaving 19 bases between them. The CDR3 is 16 amino acids. CDR3 loop: CASSLSRTDRGYGYTF. The CDR3 DNA reads as TGTGCCAGCTCACTCTCGAGAACGGACAGAGGCTATGGCTACACCTTC.

This chain joins TRBV30 and TRBJ2-6; D not certain. Per germline, CDR1 GTSNPN and CDR2 SVGIG (reference sequence). This CDR3 has 12 residues. Trimming pared 2 bases from V and 7 bases from J, leaving 6 bases between. CDR3 nucleotides: TGTGCCTGGAGTCGTGACGCCAACGTCCTGACTTTC. It specifies CAWSRDANVLTF.

Concerning this clonotype: In this CDR3 the conserved last residue, phenylalanine or tryptophan, is missing, so a read error is likely. The genes are TRBV10-1 and TRBJ1-1, with D possibly matching TRBD1 (5 bases). Germline values: CDR1 WNHNN, CDR2 SYGVQD (reference sequence). Trimming left V 3 bases short and J 0 bases short, with 14 bases between. The CDR3 sequence is 16 residues long. CDR3 region: CASSESRGGMNTEAFL. The CDR3 DNA reads TGCGCCAGCAGTGAAAGTAGGGGAGGCATGAACACTGAAGCTTTCCTT.

Remarks on this clonotype: A junction boundary mismatches the germline segment, possibly from a read error. The chain joins TRBV29-1 to TRBJ1-6; 8 bases map to TRBD1. This CDR3 contains 12 residues. Germline loops: CDR1 SQVTM, CDR2 ANQGSEA. CDR3 region: CSVRTGWGDTSF. CDR3 bases: TGCAGCGTTCGGACAGGGTGGGGTGATACGAGCTTT.

This clonotype was detected a few times. J is TRBJ2-1 and V is TRBV3-1; no reliable D call. Germline V gene data show CDR1 as LGHDT and CDR2 as YNNKEL (reference sequence). Trimming cost V 6 bases and J 7 bases, with 10 bases left between them. The CDR3 has 12 amino acids. CDR3 sequence: CASSWTGNEQFF. The CDR3 nucleotides are TGTGCCAGCAGTTGGACCGGGAATGAGCAGTTCTTC.

This clonotype was counted between two and nine times. The chain links TRBV7-2 to TRBJ2-3; D remains ambiguous. Trimming pared 5 bases from V and 5 bases from J, leaving 8 bases between. The CDR3 contains 12 residues. In germline, CDR1 is SGHTA, CDR2 FQGNSA. In nucleotides, the CDR3 is TGTGCCAGCAGCCGCGCGGTAGATACGCAGTATTTT. It translates to CASSRAVDTQYF.

This clonotype was counted a few times. The chain has TRBV6-6 and TRBJ1-2, with D hard to call. Per the germline V gene, CDR1 is MNHNY and CDR2 is SVGAGI (reference sequence). V was shortened by 2 bases and J by 4 bases, with 8 bases between the two germline ends. The CDR3 contains 13 residues. As DNA, the CDR3 is TGTGCCAGCAGTTACGACGACATCTATGGCTACACCTTC. Protein sequence: CASSYDDIYGYTF.

This chain uses TRBV14 with TRBJ1-2, with no clear D. This CDR3 is built from 12 residues. From germline, CDR1 is SGHDN and CDR2 FVKESK. Between the trimmed V and J ends, which lost 2 bases and 8 bases, there was a span of 9 bases. This chain's CDR3 is CASSQTRRGYTF. The CDR3 nucleotides are TGTGCCAGCAGCCAAACTCGGAGGGGCTACACCTTC. The full variable domain, rest sourced from reference TRBV14 and TRBJ1-2, is EAGVTQFPSHSVIEKGQTVTLRCDPISGHDNLYWYRRVMGKEIKFLLHFVKESKQDESGMPNNRFLAERTGGTYSTLKVQPAELEDSGVYFCASSQTRRGYTFGSGTRLTVV.